These 9 T cell receptor beta chains were all obtained from the same sample, sequenced in a study of blood T cell repertoires in COVID-19. Clones were sequenced by immunoSEQ multiplex PCR, and TCRdb holds only the in-frame ones, with some missing. Here the sample spans 250,000 to 300,000 clones, 88% being singletons. Sequenced sample: peripheral blood. The receptor set was obtained from a woman aged 40-49 years who had recovered from COVID-19.

This chain links TRBV2 with TRBJ2-6; weak D call: TRBD1 (6 bases). V lost 5 bases and J lost 2, with 10 bases in between. The CDR3 has 15 residues. Looked up from germline, CDR1 is SNHLY and CDR2 is FYNNEI. CDR3 nucleotides: TGTGCCAGCAGTCAGGGGTTGGCTGGGGCCAACGTCCTGACTTTC. Amino acids: CASSQGLAGANVLTF.

V is TRBV5-8 and J is TRBJ2-1; 8 bases are a match to TRBD1. This CDR3 is built from 14 residues. V gave up 9 bases and J gave up 0 bases; unmatched junction bases: 5. Per germline, CDR1 SGHTS and CDR2 YDEGEE. The DNA for the CDR3 is TGTGCCACTCAGACAGGGGCCTCCTACAATGAGCAGTTCTTC. Translated, it gives CATQTGASYNEQFF.

This clone was observed a handful of times. The V call is TRBV19, the J call TRBJ1-4; perhaps TRBD1 as D (5 bases). Trimming removed 3 bases at V and 12 bases at J, with 11 bases between. The CDR3 has 12 residues. CDR1 LNHDA and CDR2 SQIVND come from the germline V gene (reference sequence). As DNA, the CDR3 is TGTGCCAGTAGTATTGGTGCGGGACAACTGTTTTTT. The encoded protein is CASSIGAGQLFF.

The chain links TRBV5-8 to TRBJ1-4; 11 bases line up with TRBD1. The germline V gene encodes CDR1 SGHTS and CDR2 YDEGEE. This CDR3 contains 18 residues. The ends lost 4 bases at V and 7 bases at J; junction bases unmatched: 15. The CDR3 sequence: CASSRPRTGGVGGEKLFF. The CDR3 DNA reads as TGTGCCAGCAGCCGCCCGCGGACAGGGGGCGTAGGGGGTGAAAAACTGTTTTTT.

This clone was seen only a few times. V is TRBV5-5 and J is TRBJ1-2; no clear D gene. CDR1 and CDR2 (germline): SGHKS, YYEKEE (reference sequence). The CDR3 is 13 residues long. Trimming took off 4 bases at V and 6 bases at J, with 13 bases between the two ends. DNA of the CDR3: TGTGCCAGCAGCCCCACGGGTATCAATGGCTACACCTTC. It codes for CASSPTGINGYTF.

The rearrangement uses TRBV27 and TRBJ2-1; 8 nucleotides agree with TRBD1. Germline CDR1 reads MNHEY; CDR2 reads SMNVEV (reference sequence). With 5 bases clipped from V and 9 bases from J, the junction kept 12 bases outside the gene matches. This CDR3 is 15 amino acids long. The CDR3 nucleotides read TGTGCCAGCAGTCCCCCAGGGACAGGTGACAGTGAGCAGTTCTTC. Protein sequence: CASSPPGTGDSEQFF.

The V call is TRBV7-2, the J call TRBJ1-5, with D tentatively TRBD1 (6 bases). With 7 bases removed from V and 0 bases from J, the gap between germline ends came to 10 bases. CDR1 is SGHTA, CDR2 FQGNSA, per germline. The CDR3 extends over 14 amino acids. The CDR3 DNA reads as TGTGCCAGCAACAGGGAAGGTAGCAATCAGCCCCAGCATTTT. The encoded protein is CASNREGSNQPQHF.

J is TRBJ1-2 and V is TRBV5-1; perhaps TRBD1 as D (6 bases). Trimming shortened V by 3 bases and J by 1 base, and 10 bases separated the two germline ends. CDR3 size: 14 residues. Germline V CDR1 and CDR2: SGHRS, YFSETQ. CDR3 residues: CASSSGQSNYGYTF. CDR3 in DNA: TGCGCCAGCAGCTCCGGACAGAGTAACTATGGCTACACCTTC.

The gene calls are TRBV18 and TRBJ2-3; D possibly corresponds to TRBD1 (6 bases). This CDR3 spans 16 amino acids. Trimming removed 3 bases from V and 1 base from J, with 14 bases in between. Germline CDR1 reads KGHSH; CDR2 reads LQKENI. The DNA for the CDR3 is TGTGCCAGCTCACCGGGGGCGGAGAGGGGCACAGATACGCAGTATTTT. Translated: CASSPGAERGTDTQYF. Full variable domain (outside the CDR3, taken from reference TRBV18 and TRBJ2-3): NAGVMQNPRHLVRRRGQEARLRCSPMKGHSHVYWYRQLPEEGLKFMVYLQKENIIDESGMPKERFSAEFPKEGPSILRIQQVVRGDSAAYFCASSPGAERGTDTQYFGPGTRLTVL.